The 12 T cell receptor beta chains reported below all come from one sample, sequenced in a study of blood T cell repertoires in COVID-19. Generated by immunoSEQ multiplex PCR, the TCRdb table keeps only in-frame clones and is missing some. The data hold about 300,000 clones, with roughly four fifths observed a single time. Material for sequencing was peripheral blood. The receptors shown here come from a woman in her forties or fifties who had recovered from COVID-19.

On this clone itself: The sample has other DNA sequences that encode this CDR3 too. The chain is built from TRBV7-3 and TRBJ1-1, with TRBD1 as a possible D gene (5 bases). V lost 4 bases, J lost 1 base, and 7 bases lay in between. The CDR3 sequence is 13 residues long. Per germline, CDR1 SGHTA and CDR2 FQGTGA. CDR3 sequence (DNA): TGTGCCAGCAGCTCTACAGGGAACACTGAAGCTTTCTTT. Translating gives CASSSTGNTEAFF. The complete variable domain, with remaining parts taken from reference TRBV7-3 and TRBJ1-1, reads GAGVSQTPSNKVTEKGKYVELRCDPISGHTALYWYRQSLGQGPEFLIYFQGTGAADDSGLPNDRFFAVRPEGSVSTLKIQRTERGDSAVYLCASSSTGNTEAFFGQGTRLTVV.

V is TRBV11-3 and J is TRBJ1-5; TRBD1 matches at 9 bases. Germline-derived CDR1 and CDR2 are SGHNT and YENEEA. CDR3 length equals 13 residues. J gave up 5 bases and V 9 bases, and 5 bases lay outside the gene matches. In DNA, the CDR3 is TGTGCCAGGGGGGGACAGGGTGATCAGCCCCAGCATTTT. It encodes CARGGQGDQPQHF.

This chain uses TRBV7-9 with TRBJ2-1; maybe TRBD1 (6 bases). Between the trimmed V and J ends, which lost 3 bases and 5 bases, there was a span of 11 bases. This CDR3 spans 14 amino acids. Germline lookup yields CDR1 SEHNR and CDR2 FQNEAQ (reference sequence). The CDR3 loop is CASSFRWGHNEQFF. Written as DNA, the CDR3 is TGTGCCAGCAGCTTTAGGTGGGGGCACAATGAGCAGTTCTTC.

The V and J genes are TRBV5-6 and TRBJ1-5; D unclear. Germline V gene data show CDR1 as SGHDT and CDR2 as YYEEEE. V was cut by 0 bases and J by 6 bases, with 19 bases left in between. CDR3 size: 17 residues. The CDR3 sequence is CASSLGLGVLGGQPQHF. The CDR3 coding sequence is TGTGCCAGCAGCTTGGGACTTGGTGTCCTGGGAGGTCAGCCCCAGCATTTT.

The chain joins TRBV5-1 to TRBJ2-5, with a possible D match to TRBD1 (6 bases). Germline V gene lookup returns CDR1 SGHRS and CDR2 YFSETQ. The CDR3 is 15 residues long. The V end lost 4 bases, the J end lost 2 bases, and 15 bases lay between the germline ends. DNA for the CDR3: TGCGCCAGCAGCCCCACAGGGAGTTATCAAGAGACCCAGTACTTC. It encodes CASSPTGSYQETQYF.

The chain employs TRBV7-8 and TRBJ2-5; TRBD1 agrees at 9 bases. The V gene end was trimmed by 3 bases and the J gene end by 2 bases; junction bases not matched to a gene: 4. CDR3 length: 15 residues. Germline loops: CDR1 SGHVS, CDR2 FQNEAQ. The CDR3 loop is CASSFLTGGQETQYF. The CDR3 nucleotides read TGTGCCAGCAGCTTCCTGACAGGGGGACAAGAGACCCAGTACTTC.

The chain combines TRBV5-4 with TRBJ1-3; tentative D call: TRBD1 (5 bases). V lost 2 bases and J 1 base, leaving 13 bases between the germline ends. The germline V gene encodes CDR1 SGHNT and CDR2 YYREEE (reference sequence). The CDR3 has 16 amino acids. CDR3: CASSLKSGISGNTIYF. CDR3 bases: TGTGCCAGCAGCTTAAAATCAGGGATTTCTGGAAACACCATATATTTT. Based on the CDR3 plus reference TRBV5-4 and TRBJ1-3, the full variable domain is ETGVTQSPTHLIKTRGQQVTLRCSSQSGHNTVSWYQQALGQGPQFIFQYYREEENGRGNFPPRFSGLQFPNYSSELNVNALELDDSALYLCASSLKSGISGNTIYFGEGSWLTVV.

The CDR3, as DNA: TGTGCCAGCAGCCCGACAGGGGGCGGTAATCAGCCCCAGCATTTT. This sequence encodes CASSPTGGGNQPQHF. The chain carries TRBV11-3 and TRBJ1-5; 10 bases are a match to TRBD1. Germline-derived CDR1 and CDR2 are SGHNT and YENEEA. V lost 5 bases to trimming and J lost 4 bases; unmatched junction nucleotides: 5. The CDR3 is 15 amino acids.

This chain links TRBV4-1 with TRBJ1-3; a possible D gene is TRBD1 (5 bases). This CDR3 comprises 17 residues. Germline V gene lookup returns CDR1 MGHRA and CDR2 YSYEKL. The V end was cut by 1 base, the J end by 3 bases, with 16 bases between. CDR3 bases: TGCGCCAGCAGCCAAGGATCGGCAGGGAAAAGTGGAAACACCATATATTTT. This translates into CASSQGSAGKSGNTIYF.

Relative to its sample, this clone is medium-sized. This chain connects TRBV19 to TRBJ1-1; tentative D call: TRBD1 (6 bases). This CDR3 has 13 residues. The V gene's germline CDR1 is LNHDA and CDR2 SQIVND (reference sequence). Deletions cut 9 bases from V and 4 bases from J, with 15 bases between. The chain's CDR3 is CASSQTGSTEAFF. The DNA for the CDR3 is TGTGCCAGCTCCCAAACAGGGAGCACTGAAGCTTTCTTT.

The V call is TRBV28, the J call TRBJ2-7, with 7 bases identical to TRBD1. Germline CDR1 is MDHEN and CDR2 is SYDVKM. Trimming at V came to 5 bases and at J to 3 bases, leaving 4 bases not matched to a gene. This CDR3 has 13 residues. CDR3 sequence (DNA): TGTGCCAGCAGTCCCCCAGGGGGCTACGAGCAGTACTTC. This translates into CASSPPGGYEQYF.

This clone appeared a single time. The rearrangement uses TRBV6-1 and TRBJ1-1; 9 bases agree with TRBD1. Germline V CDR1 and CDR2: MNHNS, SASEGT. The CDR3 has 14 residues. J gave up 0 bases and V 10 bases, and 6 bases lay outside the gene matches. As DNA, the CDR3 is TGTGCCACGCTCGGACAGGGGATGAACACTGAAGCTTTCTTT. Residues: CATLGQGMNTEAFF.